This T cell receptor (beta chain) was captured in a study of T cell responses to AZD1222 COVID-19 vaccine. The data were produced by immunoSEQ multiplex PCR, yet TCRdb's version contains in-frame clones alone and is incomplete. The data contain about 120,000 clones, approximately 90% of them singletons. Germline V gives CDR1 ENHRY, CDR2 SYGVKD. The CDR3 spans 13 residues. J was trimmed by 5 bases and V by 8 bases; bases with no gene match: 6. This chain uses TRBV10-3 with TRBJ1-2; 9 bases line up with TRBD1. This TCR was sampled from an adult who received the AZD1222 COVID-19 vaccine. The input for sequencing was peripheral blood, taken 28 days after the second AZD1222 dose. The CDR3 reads CAIRGQGMYGYTF. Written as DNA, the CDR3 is TGTGCCATCCGGGGACAGGGAATGTATGGCTACACCTTC.